Listed here is a single T cell receptor (beta chain). What it binds is not known. The library tagged each cDNA molecule with unique molecular identifiers. MiXCR, applied by TCRdb to the RACE reads, yields one record per CDR3 protein. This table has 30,000 to 35,000 distinct CDR3 sequences, around 7% appearing once. Germline CDR1 is LNHDA and CDR2 is SQIVND (reference sequence). Trimming shortened V by 3 bases and J by 0 bases, and 5 bases separated the two germline ends. CDR3 size: 14 residues. This entry belongs to a study of human T cells and chemical hapten exposure. Study-level results: TCRs whose frequency exceeded 1 in 1000 remained the same following DPC sensitization.

Regarding time point: healthy volunteer bleed at 2 weeks. Before extraction, the whole blood was not fractionated, and total RNA was taken from it. The chain combines TRBV19 with TRBJ2-2; no clear D gene. The sequencing input was whole blood. The sequence came from a human donor in good health. Some clones in this sample may be carry-over from other donors' samples. This CDR3 is CASSILANTGELFF. The DNA of the CDR3 is TGTGCCAGTAGTATTTTAGCGAACACCGGGGAGCTGTTTTTT.